This T cell receptor (beta chain) was sequenced in a study of blood T cell repertoires in COVID-19. About the study: Spain, Italy and the United States supplied samples that represented acute and convalescent COVID-19. Nucleic acid was either cDNA or gDNA, and it came from T cells, B-cell-depleted T cells, or PBMCs.

Original processing notes: Amplification of reference gene primers provided the estimated nucleated cell counts. Produced via immunoSEQ multiplex PCR; TCRdb's table is partial and in-frame only. The V and J calls and clone size come from that table; D and trimming were worked out from the DNA. Among about 250,000 clones listed, 65% to 85% were seen once. The sequence was obtained from a man aged 40-49 years with acute or convalescent COVID-19. The sequenced material came from peripheral blood.

CDR3 coding DNA: TGCGCCAGCAGAACGACTCGGGGGGCCTATAATTCACCCCTCCACTTT. Amino acids: CASRTTRGAYNSPLHF. The chain couples TRBV5-1 to TRBJ1-6; possible D gene TRBD1, 5 bases. CDR3 size: 16 residues. Trimming shortened V by 5 bases and J by 2 bases, and 14 bases separated the two germline ends. The germline V gene encodes CDR1 SGHRS and CDR2 YFSETQ. Full variable domain (remainder filled in from reference TRBV5-1 and TRBJ1-6): KAGVTQTPRYLIKTRGQQVTLSCSPISGHRSVSWYQQTPGQGLQFLFEYFSETQRNKGNFPGRFSGRQFSNSRSEMNVSTLELGDSALYLCASRTTRGAYNSPLHFGNGTRLTVT.